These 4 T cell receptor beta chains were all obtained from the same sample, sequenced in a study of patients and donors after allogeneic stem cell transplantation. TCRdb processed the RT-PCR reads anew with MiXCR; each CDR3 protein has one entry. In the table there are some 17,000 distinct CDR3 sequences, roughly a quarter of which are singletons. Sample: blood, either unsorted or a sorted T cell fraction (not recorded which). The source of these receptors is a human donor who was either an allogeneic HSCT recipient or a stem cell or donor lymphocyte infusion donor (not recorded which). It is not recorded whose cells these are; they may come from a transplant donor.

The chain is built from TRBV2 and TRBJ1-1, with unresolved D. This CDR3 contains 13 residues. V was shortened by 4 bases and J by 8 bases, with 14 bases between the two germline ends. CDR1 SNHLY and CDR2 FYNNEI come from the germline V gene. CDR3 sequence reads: CASSAHWTPEAFF. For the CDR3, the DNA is TGTGCCAGCAGTGCCCATTGGACCCCCGAAGCTTTCTTT. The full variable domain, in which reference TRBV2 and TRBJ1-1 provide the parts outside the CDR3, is EPEVTQTPSHQVTQMGQEVILRCVPISNHLYFYWYRQILGQKVEFLVSFYNNEISEKSEIFDDQFSVERPDGSNFTLKIRSTKLEDSAMYFCASSAHWTPEAFFGQGTRLTVV.

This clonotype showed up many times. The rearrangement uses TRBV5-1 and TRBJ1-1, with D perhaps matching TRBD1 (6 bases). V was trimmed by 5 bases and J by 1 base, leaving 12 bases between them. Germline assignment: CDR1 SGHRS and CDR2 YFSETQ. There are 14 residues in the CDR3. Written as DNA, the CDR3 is TGCGCCAGCAGGGATAAACAGGGGAACACTGAAGCTTTCTTT. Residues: CASRDKQGNTEAFF.

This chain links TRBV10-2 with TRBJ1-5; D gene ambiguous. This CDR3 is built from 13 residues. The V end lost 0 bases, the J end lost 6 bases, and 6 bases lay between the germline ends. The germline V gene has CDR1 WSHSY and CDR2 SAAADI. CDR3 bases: TGCGCCAGCAGTGAGTCCAGGCGTCAGCCCCAGCATTTT. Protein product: CASSESRRQPQHF.

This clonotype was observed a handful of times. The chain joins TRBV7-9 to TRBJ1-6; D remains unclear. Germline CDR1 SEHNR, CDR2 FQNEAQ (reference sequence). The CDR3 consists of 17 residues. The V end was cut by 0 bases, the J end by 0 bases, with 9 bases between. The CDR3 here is CASSLAGGSSYNSPLHF. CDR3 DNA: TGTGCCAGCAGCTTAGCAGGCGGTAGCTCCTATAATTCACCCCTCCACTTT.